The following is a TCR beta chain sequence with its context. As yet, its antigen is unknown. CDR1 MGHDK and CDR2 SYGVNS come from the germline V gene. The CDR3 contains 15 residues. V lost 5 bases and J lost 10, with 21 bases in between. The sample belongs to a study of cytomegalovirus exposure and HLA in healthy donors. Study observations and caveats: Other equally common chains were less clonally expanded than HLA-associated TCR beta chains, a later analysis showed. In a later analysis, a genetic analysis reported fewer productive-TCR N-insertions in an Asian-associated ancestry cluster than the cohort average. Sequencing probably produced one cluster of sequence variants that were highly shared. In a later analysis, CMV-associated beta chains were mostly HLA-associated, it appeared.

The PCR employed 60 Vbeta primers together with 13 Jbeta primers. The data were produced by immunoSEQ multiplex PCR, yet TCRdb's version contains in-frame clones alone and is incomplete. The sample has under 150,000 clones, about 64% seen once; the top ten hold 2.4%. This sequence was found in a woman aged 35 to 49 in good health and CMV-seronegative. The specimen was PBMCs. The chain carries TRBV25-1 and TRBJ2-1; maybe TRBD2 (5 bases). The CDR3 region has the DNA TGTGCCAGCAGTTCCTATCGAAGGTCCGGCGGGGAGCAGTTCTTC. Amino acids: CASSSYRRSGGEQFF. Looking up the rest from reference TRBV25-1 and TRBJ2-1 gives the full variable domain: EADIYQTPRYLVIGTGKKITLECSQTMGHDKMYWYQQDPGMELHLIHYSYGVNSTEKGDLSSESTVSRIRTEHFPLTLESARPSHTSQYLCASSSYRRSGGEQFFGPGTRLTVL.